This TCR beta chain emerged from a study of cytomegalovirus exposure and HLA in healthy donors. The overall study: In a later analysis, it was reported that the roughly 120 validation repertoires had been produced on the same platform as the roughly 650 repertoires belonging to the first cohort.

In the case of this clone: No antigen is known for it.

Study results and caveats: Reportedly, cytomegalovirus status was diagnosed with high sensitivity and specificity. A subsequent analysis found that TCR clusters from the first cohort also tended to co-occur in the 120 or so validation repertoires, with approximately 95% of cluster scores above 0. Altogether, 164 TCR beta chains were recorded as cytomegalovirus-associated.

Germline CDR1 is SEHNR and CDR2 is FQNEAQ (reference sequence). Trimming left V 2 bases short and J 2 bases short, with 23 bases between. The CDR3 runs 19 residues. The table came from immunoSEQ multiplex PCR; TCRdb's copy has only in-frame clones and leaves some out. The sample holds hundreds of thousands of clones, about nine tenths seen once. Sequenced: PBMCs. This clonotype was sampled from a woman in her late teens or twenties in good health and CMV-seronegative. V and J are TRBV7-9 and TRBJ2-3; the D gene is possibly TRBD2 (7 bases). CDR3 bases: TGTGCCAGCAGCTTAAGCAACGATAGAAGGGGGGGCTTCACAGATACGCAGTATTTT. It is translated as CASSLSNDRRGGFTDTQYF.